A selection of T cell receptor beta chains follows, all from one sample in a study of PD-1 blockade in mismatch repair-deficient tumors. Using immunoSEQ multiplex PCR, the repertoire was profiled, and TCRdb retains in-frame clones only, with some absent. The sample lists 40,000 or so clones, 80% to 85% occurring once. The sample here was PBMCs, taken around 38 weeks after starting pembrolizumab. These receptors all come from an adult with mismatch repair-deficient cancer. Both conserved end residues are part of each CDR3. The order of the fields is J gene, clone size, D gene, V gene, CDR3 DNA, CDR3 protein. A D gene is named only where the DNA matches it firmly. Not every row has a clone size; where given, it reads once, few, many or a size class.

TRBJ1-4 | . | . | TRBV28 | TGTGCCGTACAGGGCGTTGGTGAAAAACTGTTTTTT | CAVQGVGEKLFF
TRBJ1-2 | . | TRBD1 | TRBV4-1 | TGCGCCAGCAGCCTAATGACCCTGTTAGGGGACAGGGGGACAGCTAACTATGGCTACACCTTC | CASSLMTLLGDRGTANYGYTF
TRBJ2-5 | . | . | TRBV7-8 | TGTGCCAGCAGCTTATGGAGGCGTCAAGGGGAGACCCAGTACTTC | CASSLWRRQGETQYF
TRBJ2-7 | . | TRBD2 | TRBV6-1 | TGTGCCAGCAGTGGATCGCTCAGGACTAGCGGTTACGAGCAGTACTTC | CASSGSLRTSGYEQYF
TRBJ2-1 | . | TRBD2 | TRBV14 | TGTGCCAGCAGCCCGCGGACTAGCGGGAGGCTCCCCAATGAGCAGTTCTTC | CASSPRTSGRLPNEQFF
TRBJ1-6 | . | . | TRBV5-1 | TGCGCCAGCAGGACCTGGGGAGAGTCCTATAATTCACCCCTCCACTTT | CASRTWGESYNSPLHF
TRBJ2-7 | once | . | TRBV14 | TGTGCCAGCAGCCAATTCACCTACGAGCAGTACTTC | CASSQFTYEQYF
TRBJ2-3 | . | TRBD2 | TRBV29-1 | TGCAGCGTCGGAGTAGCGGGAGTCGGTACGCAGTATTTT | CSVGVAGVGTQYF
TRBJ1-1 | . | TRBD1 | TRBV11-2 | TGTGCCAGCAGCGTCGACAGGGGCAGCACTGAAGCTTTCTTT | CASSVDRGSTEAFF
TRBJ2-7 | few | . | TRBV7-3 | TGTGCCAGCAGCTTCCGGGCGGGACTCTACGAGCAGTACTTC | CASSFRAGLYEQYF
TRBJ1-2 | . | . | TRBV29-1 | TGCAGCGTTGGGGACCCGGGGGGCATCTATGGCTACACCTTC | CSVGDPGGIYGYTF
TRBJ2-2 | . | TRBD2 | TRBV10-3 | TGTGCCATCAGTGAATTCCTAAGCGGGAGGGGTACCGGGGAGCTGTTTTTT | CAISEFLSGRGTGELFF
TRBJ2-3 | . | . | TRBV5-1 | TGCGCCAGCAGCATGCGAGGGGACTCACCGTCAGATACGCAGTATTTT | CASSMRGDSPSDTQYF
TRBJ1-5 | . | TRBD1 | TRBV7-2 | TGTGCCAGCAGCTCCATGCTGGGACAGGGTTACAATCAGCCCCAGCATTTT | CASSSMLGQGYNQPQHF
TRBJ2-1 | . | . | TRBV9 | TGTGCCAGCAGCGTAGTGGCAGATTACAATGAGCAGTTCTTC | CASSVVADYNEQFF
TRBJ2-6 | . | . | TRBV11-3 | TGTGCCAGCACCCCCAGAGGGCACTCTGGGGCCAACGTCCTGACTTTC | CASTPRGHSGANVLTF
TRBJ2-2 | medium-sized | . | TRBV30 | TGTGCCTGGGGGGGAGGCGGGGAGCTGTTTTTT | CAWGGGGELFF
TRBJ2-3 | . | . | TRBV11-3 | TGTGCCAGCAGCTTAGTAGAGCCACAGGGTAACACAGATACGCAGTATTTT | CASSLVEPQGNTDTQYF
TRBJ1-1 | . | . | TRBV18 | TGTGCCAGCTCACCAAGAGGTAACACTGAAGCTTTCTTT | CASSPRGNTEAFF
TRBJ1-1 | . | TRBD1 | TRBV27 | TGTGCCAGCAGTTCCTTTAGACAGGGGGCGAGCGCTTTCTTT | CASSSFRQGASAFF
TRBJ2-7 | few | TRBD1 | TRBV2 | TGTGCCAGCAGTGAAAGGGGGCGCATCTCCTACGAGCAGTACTTC | CASSERGRISYEQYF
TRBJ2-1 | . | TRBD2 | TRBV4-1 | TGCGCCGGCAGCCTCGATTCGACTAGCGGGAGACGAACTAAGGGCGAGCAGTTCTTC | CAGSLDSTSGRRTKGEQFF
TRBJ2-6 | . | . | TRBV28 | TGTGCCAGCAGTTCCAGGGCCCCCTCTGGGGCCAACGTCCTGACTTTC | CASSSRAPSGANVLTF
TRBJ2-7 | few | . | TRBV5-1 | TGCGCCAGCAGCTTACTGGTGCGGGACTACGAGCAGTACTTC | CASSLLVRDYEQYF
TRBJ2-1 | . | . | TRBV6-1 | TGTGCCAGCAGTGGTAGGACACATGAGTTCTACAATGAGCAGTTCTTC | CASSGRTHEFYNEQFF
TRBJ2-2 | . | . | TRBV5-5 | TGTGCCAGCAGCGCCCTTGGAGGCAGGAACACCGGGGAGCTGTTTTTT | CASSALGGRNTGELFF
TRBJ2-7 | few | . | TRBV4-1 | TGCGCCAGCAGCCAAGATCTCGGAGGAGAATCCTACGAGCAGTACTTC | CASSQDLGGESYEQYF
TRBJ2-1 | once | . | TRBV6-6 | TGTGCCAGCAGTTACCGGGACACCTCCAATGAGCAGTTCTTC | CASSYRDTSNEQFF
TRBJ2-7 | . | . | TRBV27 | TGTGCCAGCAGTGCAGGGGGGACTAGAGCCTACGAGCAGTACTTC | CASSAGGTRAYEQYF
TRBJ2-1 | . | . | TRBV6-6 | TGTGCCAGCCGGGGGTTAACCCCTTATCCTTACAATGAGCAGTTCTTC | CASRGLTPYPYNEQFF
TRBJ1-1 | . | TRBD1 | TRBV18 | TGTGCCAGTTCTGGACAGGGGTGGAACACTGAAGCTTTCTTT | CASSGQGWNTEAFF